This is a list of T cell receptor beta chains from one sample in a study of blood T cell repertoires in COVID-19. Repertoires were generated with immunoSEQ multiplex PCR, while TCRdb's copy carries only in-frame clones and drops some. The sample has 90,000 or so clones, about 87% seen once. Sequenced input: peripheral blood. The receptors were sampled from a human donor in a cohort sampled during active COVID-19. Both conserved end residues are part of each CDR3. D genes are given only for firm matches. Clone size is not always given. Where it is, it says once, few, many or a class for expanded clones.

CDR3 DNA,CDR3 protein,J gene,V gene,clone size,D gene
TGTGCCAGCAGCGTGGACAGGGCGGCAAACAATGAGCAGTTCTTC,CASSVDRAANNEQFF,TRBJ2-1,TRBV6-5,.,TRBD1
TGTGCCAGCTCGGAGCGGGAACTAGGGTTCACCTACGAGCAGTACTTC,CASSERELGFTYEQYF,TRBJ2-7,TRBV2,.,TRBD2
TGTGCCAGCAGCGTATTCGGGTCCGGGGAGCTGTTTTTT,CASSVFGSGELFF,TRBJ2-2,TRBV9,.,.
TGTGCCAGCAGCAAGGACAGGGAAGCTTTCTTT,CASSKDREAFF,TRBJ1-1,TRBV7-9,.,TRBD1
TGTGCCACCAGTGACCCAAGGCGGGGGTCCGGGGAGCTGTTTTTT,CATSDPRRGSGELFF,TRBJ2-2,TRBV24-1,.,TRBD2
TGTGCCAGCAGCCCCTACGAGGCAGGGAGGGATACGCAGTATTTT,CASSPYEAGRDTQYF,TRBJ2-3,TRBV27,.,.
TGTGCCAGCAGCCGGACTAGCGAGCAGTACTTC,CASSRTSEQYF,TRBJ2-7,TRBV3-1/TRBV3-2,.,TRBD2
TGTGCCAGCAGTTCCGGACAGAACACTGAAGCTTTCTTT,CASSSGQNTEAFF,TRBJ1-1,TRBV7-3,.,.
TGTGCCAGTAGTATGGTACGGACAGGGGCCGGGGCCAACGTCCTGACTTTC,CASSMVRTGAGANVLTF,TRBJ2-6,TRBV19,.,TRBD1
TGTGCCAGCAGCTCCAGGGTGGGCGAGCAGTACTTC,CASSSRVGEQYF,TRBJ2-7,TRBV27,.,.
TGTGCCACCAGCAGAGACAGGGGGAGTGAAAAACTGTTTTTT,CATSRDRGSEKLFF,TRBJ1-4,TRBV15,.,TRBD1
TGTGCCAGCAGCCCTCAAGTTGGAAAGACTGAGACCCAGTACTTC,CASSPQVGKTETQYF,TRBJ2-5,TRBV9,.,.
TGTGCCAGCAGTTACTCGATGGGAGATGGAACTGAAGCTTTCTTT,CASSYSMGDGTEAFF,TRBJ1-1,TRBV6-5,.,.
TGTGCCAGCAGCTTGGGGACAGGGGTCGCAGCTTTCTTT,CASSLGTGVAAFF,TRBJ1-1,TRBV7-9,.,TRBD1
TGTGCCAGCTCACCACGACAGGGGAACACTGAAGCTTTCTTT,CASSPRQGNTEAFF,TRBJ1-1,TRBV18,.,TRBD1
TGTGCCAGCAGTGACTCTTCACAGGGTCCGCGGAATGGCTACACCTTC,CASSDSSQGPRNGYTF,TRBJ1-2,TRBV6-4,once,.
TGCGCCAGCAGCTTAGCTCAACAGGGGGCCTACAATGAGCAGTTCTTC,CASSLAQQGAYNEQFF,TRBJ2-1,TRBV5-1,.,TRBD1
TGTGCCAGCGCTCGGGGGGGGCCCAATCAGCCCCAGCATTTT,CASARGGPNQPQHF,TRBJ1-5,TRBV19,.,.
TGTGCCAGCAGCTTAGGTAGATCTGAGTATTTT,CASSLGRSEYF,TRBJ2-3,TRBV7-9,.,.
TGTGCCAGCAGTGAAGAGCTAGCGGGAGGGCCGACGGATGAGCAGTTCTTC,CASSEELAGGPTDEQFF,TRBJ2-1,TRBV6-1,.,TRBD2
TGCGCCAGCAGCTTGGTCGGGACAGGGGGCACAGATACGCAGTATTTT,CASSLVGTGGTDTQYF,TRBJ2-3,TRBV5-1,.,TRBD1
TGTGCCAGCAGCCCCCTCTTTAGCACAACCAATGAGCAGTTCTTC,CASSPLFSTTNEQFF,TRBJ2-1,TRBV7-9,.,.
TGTGCCAGCAGCTTCGACAGGATGAACACTGAAGCTTTCTTT,CASSFDRMNTEAFF,TRBJ1-1,TRBV3-1/TRBV3-2,.,.
TGCGCCAGCAGACCGGGACTAGCCTACGAGCAGTACTTC,CASRPGLAYEQYF,TRBJ2-7,TRBV10-2,.,TRBD2
TGTGCCAGCAGCCCCCCCGCGACAGGGGGGTATGGCTACACCTTC,CASSPPATGGYGYTF,TRBJ1-2,TRBV5-6,.,TRBD1
TGCGCCAGCAGCACTACAGGGGATGCTGAAGCTTTCTTT,CASSTTGDAEAFF,TRBJ1-1,TRBV5-1,.,TRBD1
TGCGCCAGCAGCTTGACAGGAATCAATGAGCAGTTCTTC,CASSLTGINEQFF,TRBJ2-1,TRBV5-1,.,.
TGTGCCAGCAGCCTGTCGGTGAACACTGAAGCTTTCTTT,CASSLSVNTEAFF,TRBJ1-1,TRBV28,few,.
TGTGCCAGCCGGAGGGGGGGTCAGCCCCAGCATTTT,CASRRGGQPQHF,TRBJ1-5,TRBV28,few,.
TGTGCCAGCAGCGTTTTTTGGGACAACTCCTACGAGCAGTACTTC,CASSVFWDNSYEQYF,TRBJ2-7,TRBV5-5,few,.
TGTGCCACCCAACAGGGAAGGTATGGCTACACCTTC,CATQQGRYGYTF,TRBJ1-2,TRBV2,.,.
TGTGCCAGCCACCCGATGGACAGAACCTATGGCTACACCTTC,CASHPMDRTYGYTF,TRBJ1-2,TRBV6-5,.,.
TGTGCCAGCAGTGTTGGAAGGAGGGGCCAAGAGACCCAGTACTTC,CASSVGRRGQETQYF,TRBJ2-5,TRBV2,.,.
TGCGCCAGCAGCCAGCAGGCAGGCGGAGAGGGTGAAGCTTTCTTT,CASSQQAGGEGEAFF,TRBJ1-1,TRBV5-1,.,.
TGCGCCAGCAGCCAAGACGGCGGGCTAGCGGGAGGGAATGAGCAGTTCTTC,CASSQDGGLAGGNEQFF,TRBJ2-1,TRBV4-1,.,TRBD2
TGTGCCAGCAGCTTAAGGGACTACCAAGGGGAGCAGTACTTC,CASSLRDYQGEQYF,TRBJ2-7,TRBV5-4,.,TRBD2
TGCGCCAGCAGCCAGATTGACAGGGGATCCTACGAGCAGTACTTC,CASSQIDRGSYEQYF,TRBJ2-7,TRBV4-1,.,TRBD1
TGTGCCACCAGGGGGGGAAATCAGCCCCAGCATTTT,CATRGGNQPQHF,TRBJ1-5,TRBV15,many,.
TGTGCCAGCAGAAGGGGCGCGATGAGTGAGACCCAGTACTTC,CASRRGAMSETQYF,TRBJ2-5,TRBV6-5,.,.
TGTGCCAGCAGCTTGGGACTAGCGGGAGCGAGGAATGAGCAGTTCTTC,CASSLGLAGARNEQFF,TRBJ2-1,TRBV7-9,.,TRBD2
TGTGCCAGCAGCTTGAGGACAGGGATTAATGAAAAACTGTTTTTT,CASSLRTGINEKLFF,TRBJ1-4,TRBV5-4,.,TRBD1
TGCGCCAGCAGCTCACTAGCGGGAGTAACGGAGACCCAGTACTTC,CASSSLAGVTETQYF,TRBJ2-5,TRBV5-1,.,TRBD2
TGTGCCAGCAGCTTAGGACGGGGAGTCATTGAGCAGTTCTTC,CASSLGRGVIEQFF,TRBJ2-1,TRBV7-8,.,.
TGTGCCAGCAGCTCTTTGGCCGACGAGCAGTACTTC,CASSSLADEQYF,TRBJ2-7,TRBV11-2,.,.
TGCAGCGGTCTAGCGGGAGGGAAGAATGAGCAGTTCTTC,CSGLAGGKNEQFF,TRBJ2-1,TRBV29-1,.,TRBD2
TGTGCCAGCAGCTTGGCCGTAGGGAGGGCCTACAATGAGCAGTTCTTC,CASSLAVGRAYNEQFF,TRBJ2-1,TRBV5-4,.,TRBD2
TGTGCCAGCAGCTTAGGGGGGGGCATAGATACGCAGTATTTT,CASSLGGGIDTQYF,TRBJ2-3,TRBV7-8,once,.
TGCGCCAGCCACCTTGGCGGGGAAAATAATGAAAAACTGTTTTTT,CASHLGGENNEKLFF,TRBJ1-4,TRBV5-1,.,.
TGTGCCAGCAGTCCTGCGCAACTAGCGGGAGAGGCTCGATCTGAGCAGTTCTTC,CASSPAQLAGEARSEQFF,TRBJ2-1,TRBV27,.,TRBD2
TGTGCCAGCAGTGCAGGGCTTCGGAAAGAGACCCAGTACTTC,CASSAGLRKETQYF,TRBJ2-5,TRBV2,.,.
TGTGCCAGCTGTGATAGCGGGAGGGATGGCGACGAGCAGTACTTC,CASCDSGRDGDEQYF,TRBJ2-7,TRBV28,.,TRBD2
TGTGCCAGCAGCCCTGTGGAGGGGGCGATAAAGGCCAACGTCCTGACTTTC,CASSPVEGAIKANVLTF,TRBJ2-6,TRBV28,.,.
TGCGCCAGCACCGGGACTAGCGGGAGTTTGGATACGCAGTATTTT,CASTGTSGSLDTQYF,TRBJ2-3,TRBV10-2,.,TRBD2
TGTGCCAGCTCACCAGGGAGGAGGAACACTGAAGCTTTCTTT,CASSPGRRNTEAFF,TRBJ1-1,TRBV18,.,.
TGTGCCAGCAGTTCAGGAGGGGCGGAAGAGACCCAGTACTTC,CASSSGGAEETQYF,TRBJ2-5,TRBV6-5,.,.
TGTGCCAGCAGCTTAGAGGACAGGGACAACACTGAAGCTTTCTTT,CASSLEDRDNTEAFF,TRBJ1-1,TRBV7-9,.,TRBD1
TGTGCCAGCAGTTCCGGGACAGGGTGGAATTCACCCCTCCACTTT,CASSSGTGWNSPLHF,TRBJ1-6,TRBV28,.,TRBD1
TGTGCCAGCGGACTTAGTCAGCCCCAGCATTTT,CASGLSQPQHF,TRBJ1-5,TRBV7-9,.,.
TGTGCCAGCAGCTTTGACACGAAACGGGGGGCGCGGAGCAATCAGCCCCAGCATTTT,CASSFDTKRGARSNQPQHF,TRBJ1-5,TRBV7-8,.,.
TGTGCCAGCAGGGGAGGACTAGCTCTGGAAGAGACCCAGTACTTC,CASRGGLALEETQYF,TRBJ2-5,TRBV28,.,TRBD2